The rows below give T cell receptor beta chains drawn from one sample of a study of cytomegalovirus exposure and HLA in healthy donors. Here immunoSEQ multiplex PCR was the method, and the copy in TCRdb shows in-frame clones only, minus some. This sample has 180,000 or so clones; approximately 83% occur once, and the top ten carry almost 9.5%. Sequencing used PBMCs. The receptors stem from a young man in good health and CMV-seropositive. CDR3s leave out the opening cysteine and the closing phenylalanine or tryptophan. Fields, in order: V gene, D gene, J gene, CDR3 protein. D genes are given only for firm matches.

>TRBV9|.|TRBJ2-7
ASSVGLVHEQY
>TRBV5-1|TRBD2|TRBJ2-3
ASSPGLAGGTDTQY
>TRBV5-4|TRBD1|TRBJ2-2
ASSLATGINPGELF
>TRBV2|.|TRBJ1-5
ASSERAMGVQPQH
>TRBV27|TRBD2|TRBJ2-1
ASSFSGLAANEQF
>TRBV5-6|TRBD1|TRBJ2-6
ASRPTGTGAGANVLT
>TRBV10-3|TRBD1|TRBJ1-2
AIRRQGAVNGYT
>TRBV7-2|.|TRBJ1-5
ASSFRGNQPQH
>TRBV5-1|TRBD1|TRBJ2-1
ASSLGLGTGKSNEQF
>TRBV7-9|.|TRBJ1-2
ASSKTASYGYT
>TRBV5-5|TRBD1|TRBJ2-5
ASSPGQGFSEETQY
>TRBV5-1|TRBD1|TRBJ2-5
ASSSPDRRQGPTQETQY
>TRBV9|.|TRBJ1-1
ASSVAGMNTEAF
>TRBV19|.|TRBJ1-2
ASSISGASLGGYT
>TRBV9|.|TRBJ2-3
ASSVAAGISTDTQY
>TRBV4-1|.|TRBJ2-7
ASSQGWETLGSYEQY
>TRBV27|.|TRBJ2-7
ASSFRGAPYEQY
>TRBV6-1|.|TRBJ1-2
ASSERNYGYT
>TRBV4-2|.|TRBJ2-2
ASSRGGALTNTGELF
>TRBV5-4|TRBD1|TRBJ1-5
ASSLENRDRGSQPQH
>TRBV13|TRBD2|TRBJ2-7
ASSYSSGGNSYEQY
>TRBV5-1|TRBD1|TRBJ2-5
ASSLGDRDQETQY
>TRBV6-1|.|TRBJ2-1
ASSDRVFWNEQF
>TRBV19|.|TRBJ1-1
ASSSGTLAVAEAF
>TRBV5-8|.|TRBJ2-4
ASSKRQDLAKNIQY
>TRBV29-1|.|TRBJ2-2
SVWDTNTGELF
>TRBV19|TRBD2|TRBJ2-7
ASRATSGVGEQY
>TRBV30|.|TRBJ2-5
AWSGGKTQY
>TRBV2|.|TRBJ2-7
ASGSGEQY
>TRBV9|.|TRBJ2-5
ASSVSGWQETQY
>TRBV4-2|.|TRBJ1-3
ASSQVEGGSGNTIY
>TRBV14|.|TRBJ2-3
ASSQEGQRADTQY
>TRBV6-6|.|TRBJ1-2
ASSYSGGNYGYT
>TRBV18|.|TRBJ1-1
ASSPQGVDTEAF
>TRBV6-5|.|TRBJ2-7
ASAVLDEQY
>TRBV11-2|.|TRBJ1-2
ASSFSAGERYGYT